Each of the 20 T cell receptor beta chains below was sequenced from the same sample in a study of shared clonotypes between healthy human individuals. TCRdb's table, derived via immunoSEQ multiplex PCR, lists solely in-frame clones and lacks some. The sample gives around 2,000,000 clones, roughly 91% of which show up once; around 1.7% is in the top ten. The naive CD8 fraction comprised CD45RO-negative cells positively selected for CCR7 and excluded terminally differentiated effector memory CD45RA+ cells. Material: naive CD8+ T cells from PBMCs. Every receptor here comes from a man aged 18 to 30 in good health. Some clones in this sample may be carry-over from other donors' samples.

The chain is built from TRBV19 and TRBJ1-1, with D possibly matching TRBD1 (6 bases). Germline-derived CDR1 and CDR2 are LNHDA and SQIVND (reference sequence). Trimming removed 3 bases at V and 3 bases at J, with 8 bases between. The CDR3 totals 13 residues. The CDR3 DNA is TGTGCCAGTAGTATTCGGGGGCACACTGAAGCTTTCTTT. The encoded protein is CASSIRGHTEAFF.

The chain has TRBV25-1 and TRBJ1-2; D is ambiguous. The CDR3 sequence is 14 residues long. Per the germline V gene, CDR1 is MGHDK and CDR2 is SYGVNS. Trimming removed 3 bases at V and 4 bases at J, with 12 bases between. The CDR3 coding sequence is TGTGCCAGCAGTGAGAGAGGCTACCTCTATGGCTACACCTTC. Amino acids: CASSERGYLYGYTF.

Concerning this clone: This sample includes further DNA sequences coding for the same CDR3. The genes are TRBV5-1 and TRBJ2-1; D possibly corresponds to TRBD1 (6 bases). V was trimmed by 3 bases and J by 5 bases, leaving 9 bases between them. In germline, CDR1 is SGHRS, CDR2 YFSETQ. The CDR3 totals 13 residues. DNA of the CDR3: TGCGCCAGCAGCTCCAGGACAGACAATGAGCAGTTCTTC. Encoded protein: CASSSRTDNEQFF.

This rearrangement joins TRBV9 to TRBJ2-6; 10 nucleotides align to TRBD1. CDR1 is SGDLS and CDR2 is YYNGEE in the germline V gene. The CDR3 sequence is 17 residues long. J lost 2 bases, V lost 4 bases, and 6 bases had no gene match. The CDR3 reads CASSRDRGSPGANVLTF. The CDR3 nucleotides read TGTGCCAGCAGCCGGGACAGGGGATCCCCTGGGGCCAACGTCCTGACTTTC.

This clone was counted a few times. The rearrangement uses TRBV9 and TRBJ1-3; 9 positions agree with TRBD1. V gave up 3 bases and J gave up 4 bases; unmatched junction bases: 5. Germline V gene data show CDR1 as SGDLS and CDR2 as YYNGEE. This CDR3 region has 15 residues. CDR3 amino acids: CASSATGTGGNTIYF. The DNA for the CDR3 is TGTGCCAGCAGCGCCACCGGGACAGGGGGAAACACCATATATTTT.

V usage is TRBV29-1 and J usage is TRBJ1-1; D gene unclear. Germline V CDR1 and CDR2: SQVTM, ANQGSEA. V was cut by 6 bases and J by 10 bases, with 12 bases left in between. This CDR3 region has 10 residues. CDR3 protein: CSVGRLGAFF. The CDR3 DNA reads as TGCAGCGTAGGCCGGCTGGGAGCTTTCTTT. The whole variable domain, filled in from reference TRBV29-1 and TRBJ1-1, reads SAVISQKPSRDICQRGTSLTIQCQVDSQVTMMFWYRQQPGQSLTLIATANQGSEATYESGFVIDKFPISRPNLTFSTLTVSNMSPEDSSIYLCSVGRLGAFFGQGTRLTVV.

This clone showed up just once. This rearrangement joins TRBV7-3 to TRBJ2-1; possible D gene TRBD2, 6 bases. CDR1 SGHTA and CDR2 FQGTGA come from the germline V gene. The CDR3 covers 14 residues. The ends were cut back, 2 bases at V and 2 bases at J, with 7 bases in the middle. The CDR3 nucleotides are TGTGCCAGCAGCTTAGCGGGGACCTACAATGAGCAGTTCTTC. Translation: CASSLAGTYNEQFF.

This chain connects TRBV4-3 to TRBJ1-1; D unclear. The V and J ends lost 1 base and 7 bases respectively, with 13 bases between them. The germline gives CDR1 LGHNA, CDR2 YSLEER. The CDR3 length is 14 residues. The CDR3 DNA follows: TGCGCCAGCAGCCAAGGTGCGGCAGGAGGTGAAGCTTTCTTT. Its translation is CASSQGAAGGEAFF.

A single count supports this clone. The chain combines TRBV27 with TRBJ2-6; D is unclear. The germline V and J ends were trimmed by 7 bases and 0 bases, with 7 bases remaining between them. CDR3 length: 14 amino acids. Germline CDR1 is MNHEY and CDR2 is SMNVEV (reference sequence). CDR3 nucleotides: TGTGCCAGCACTCAAGGCTCTGGGGCCAACGTCCTGACTTTC. It encodes CASTQGSGANVLTF.

The chain couples TRBV7-3 to TRBJ2-7, with D perhaps matching TRBD1 or TRBD2 (5 bases each). V gave up 4 bases and J gave up 6 bases, with 13 bases separating them. The germline gives CDR1 SGHTA, CDR2 FQGTGA. The CDR3 consists of 13 residues. CDR3 in amino acids: CASSSALGGEQYF. CDR3 coding DNA: TGTGCCAGCAGCTCGGCGCTTGGGGGCGAGCAGTACTTC.

V usage is TRBV5-1 and J usage is TRBJ2-3; 11 nucleotides line up with TRBD1. CDR3 size: 16 residues. Trimming removed 4 bases from V and 3 bases from J; junction bases left unmatched: 7. CDR1 is SGHRS, CDR2 YFSETQ, per germline. In nucleotides, the CDR3 is TGCGCCAGCAGCGCCGGGACAGGGGGGCGGACAGATACGCAGTATTTT. This encodes CASSAGTGGRTDTQYF.

V usage is TRBV2 and J usage is TRBJ2-3; TRBD2 agrees at 12 bases. J was trimmed by 3 bases and V by 7 bases; bases with no gene match: 2. The germline gives CDR1 SNHLY, CDR2 FYNNEI. The CDR3 length is 14 residues. The chain's CDR3 is CASKTSGRTDTQYF. For the CDR3, the DNA is TGTGCCAGCAAGACTAGCGGGAGAACAGATACGCAGTATTTT.

This sequence joins TRBV19 and TRBJ1-5, with TRBD1 as a possible D gene (5 bases). V was shortened by 1 base and J by 4 bases, with 8 bases between the two germline ends. This CDR3 region has 14 residues. Germline CDR1 reads LNHDA; CDR2 reads SQIVND (reference sequence). The CDR3 nucleotides are TGTGCCAGTAGTATAGTGGGGGGAAATCAGCCCCAGCATTTT. Residues: CASSIVGGNQPQHF.

The chain employs TRBV9 and TRBJ1-1; no clear D. V was pared by 0 bases and J by 2 bases, with 8 bases between. CDR3 size: 14 residues. The V gene's germline CDR1 is SGDLS and CDR2 YYNGEE. The DNA of the CDR3 is TGTGCCAGCAGCGTAGTTGAACTTAACACTGAAGCTTTCTTT. It encodes CASSVVELNTEAFF.

The gene calls are TRBV7-3 and TRBJ2-5, with 14 bases lining up with TRBD2. In germline, CDR1 is SGHTA, CDR2 FQGTGA. The J segment lost 3 bases and the V segment lost 3 bases, leaving 9 bases of the junction unmatched. CDR3 size: 18 residues. Here the CDR3 DNA reads TGTGCCAGCAGCTTGGGACTAGCGGGAGCTGGGGGCAAAGAGACCCAGTACTTC. This encodes CASSLGLAGAGGKETQYF.

The V and J genes are TRBV7-8 and TRBJ2-6, with 7 nucleotides matching TRBD1. The ends lost 5 bases at V and 1 base at J; junction bases unmatched: 11. Looked up from germline, CDR1 is SGHVS and CDR2 is FQNEAQ. The length of the CDR3 is 18 residues. The CDR3 coding sequence is TGTGCCAGCAGCGAAATTCCCAGCAGGGGGTCTGGGGCCAACGTCCTGACTTTC. Its protein is CASSEIPSRGSGANVLTF.

A note on this clone: The identical CDR3 is also encoded by other nucleotide sequences in the sample. This chain uses TRBV10-3 with TRBJ2-3; TRBD2 matches 11 bases. Germline trimming cut 6 bases from V and 0 bases from J; bases unmatched to any gene: 2. This CDR3 comprises 15 residues. The V gene's germline CDR1 is ENHRY and CDR2 SYGVKD. As DNA, the CDR3 is TGTGCCATCAGCGGACTAGCGGGCAGCACAGATACGCAGTATTTT. It translates to CAISGLAGSTDTQYF.

This chain links TRBV7-3 with TRBJ2-1, with a possible D match to TRBD2 (5 bases). With 5 bases removed from V and 0 bases from J, the gap between germline ends came to 17 bases. The CDR3 is made up of 17 amino acids. Germline CDR1 SGHTA, CDR2 FQGTGA. The CDR3 loop reads CASSLRPGEHSYNEQFF. The CDR3 DNA reads TGTGCCAGCAGCCTCAGGCCCGGGGAACACTCCTACAATGAGCAGTTCTTC. Using reference TRBV7-3 and TRBJ2-1 for the parts outside the CDR3, the full variable domain is GAGVSQTPSNKVTEKGKYVELRCDPISGHTALYWYRQSLGQGPEFLIYFQGTGAADDSGLPNDRFFAVRPEGSVSTLKIQRTERGDSAVYLCASSLRPGEHSYNEQFFGPGTRLTVL.

The chain uses TRBV5-5 and TRBJ1-1, with a weak D call TRBD1 (6 bases). V shed 0 bases and J shed 7 bases, with 13 bases lying between them. The CDR3 is 14 amino acids. Looked up from germline, CDR1 is SGHKS and CDR2 is YYEKEE (reference sequence). The CDR3 protein is CASSLEVWGHEAFF. The CDR3 region has the DNA TGTGCCAGCAGCTTGGAGGTTTGGGGGCATGAAGCTTTCTTT.

There are a few counts of this clone. The chain couples TRBV11-2 to TRBJ1-1; D not certain. The CDR3 has 12 residues. CDR1 SGHAT and CDR2 FQNNGV come from the germline V gene. With 6 bases removed from V and 7 bases from J, the gap between germline ends came to 12 bases. CDR3 bases: TGTGCCAGCAGAAATTCGGGGAGTGAAGCTTTCTTT. Translated, it gives CASRNSGSEAFF.